The rows below give T cell receptor beta chains drawn from one sample of a study of graft-versus-host responses after intestinal transplantation. Sequencing was performed with immunoSEQ multiplex PCR; in TCRdb, only in-frame clones are kept and a portion is missing. The profile shows tens of thousands of clones, roughly 90% of them singletons. No antigen is known for these receptors. The specimen was unstimulated CD4+ T cells sorted from spleen or lymph node cells, collected before intestinal transplant. These TCRs come from a human donor who received an intestinal transplant. The CDR3 runs from the conserved cysteine through the conserved F or W. The order of the fields is J gene, V gene, D gene, CDR3 protein, CDR3 DNA. D genes are given only for firm matches.

>TRBJ1-4|TRBV5-1|NA
CASSWGDIGNEKLFF
TGCGCCAGCAGCTGGGGGGATATAGGGAATGAAAAACTGTTTTTT
>TRBJ1-2|TRBV4-2|TRBD1
CASSPSGQGDGYTF
TGTGCCAGCAGCCCCTCGGGACAGGGAGATGGCTACACCTTC
>TRBJ2-7|TRBV7-3|TRBD1
CASSIQQGASYEQYF
TGTGCCAGCAGCATCCAACAGGGGGCGAGCTACGAGCAGTACTTC
>TRBJ1-1|TRBV18|TRBD1
CASSHGRGYTEAFF
TGTGCCAGCTCACACGGCAGGGGGTACACTGAAGCTTTCTTT
>TRBJ1-5|TRBV19|TRBD1
CASIGTGYQPQHF
TGTGCCAGTATAGGGACAGGGTACCAGCCCCAGCATTTT
>TRBJ2-7|TRBV10-2|NA
CASTIQGPYEQYF
TGCGCCAGCACCATACAGGGACCCTACGAGCAGTACTTC
>TRBJ1-5|TRBV2|NA
CASRVQGPFSNQPQHF
TGTGCCAGCAGGGTTCAGGGTCCATTCAGCAATCAGCCCCAGCATTTT
>TRBJ1-2|TRBV2|TRBD1
CASTRGQPLNYGYTF
TGTGCCAGCACTAGGGGACAGCCCCTTAACTATGGCTACACCTTC
>TRBJ2-7|TRBV7-9|NA
CASSPKDGTYEQYF
TGTGCCAGCAGCCCTAAGGACGGGACCTACGAGCAGTACTTC
>TRBJ2-1|TRBV4-2|TRBD2
CASSQGLAGTLSSYNEQFF
TGTGCCAGCAGCCAAGGCCTAGCGGGGACCCTAAGCTCCTACAATGAGCAGTTCTTC
>TRBJ2-1|TRBV5-1|TRBD2
CASSLALAGGPEQFF
TGCGCCAGCAGCTTGGCCCTAGCGGGGGGCCCTGAGCAGTTCTTC